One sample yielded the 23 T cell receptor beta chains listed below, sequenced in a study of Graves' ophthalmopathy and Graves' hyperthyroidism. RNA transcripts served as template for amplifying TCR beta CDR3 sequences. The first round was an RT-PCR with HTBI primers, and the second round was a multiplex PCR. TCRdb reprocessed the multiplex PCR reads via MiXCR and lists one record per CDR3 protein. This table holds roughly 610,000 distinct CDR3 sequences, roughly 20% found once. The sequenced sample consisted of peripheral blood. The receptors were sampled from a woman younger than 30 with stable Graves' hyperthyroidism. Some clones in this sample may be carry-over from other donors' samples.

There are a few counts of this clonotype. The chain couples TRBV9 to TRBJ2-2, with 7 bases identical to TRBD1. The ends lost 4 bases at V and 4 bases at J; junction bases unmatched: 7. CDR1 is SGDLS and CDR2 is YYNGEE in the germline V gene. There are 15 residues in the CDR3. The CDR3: CASSTGVSGTGELFF. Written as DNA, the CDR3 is TGTGCCAGCAGCACAGGGGTGTCGGGCACCGGGGAGCTGTTTTTT.

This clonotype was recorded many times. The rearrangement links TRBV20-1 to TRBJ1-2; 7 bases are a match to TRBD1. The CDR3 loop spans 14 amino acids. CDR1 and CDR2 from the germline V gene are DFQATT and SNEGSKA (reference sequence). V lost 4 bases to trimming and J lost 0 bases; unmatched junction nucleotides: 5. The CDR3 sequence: CSANRGRANYGYTF. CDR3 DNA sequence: TGCAGTGCTAACAGGGGCAGGGCTAACTATGGCTACACCTTC.

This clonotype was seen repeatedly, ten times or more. The CDR3 DNA is TGTGCCACCTCCTACTTGGGTGGCTACACCTTC. It encodes CATSYLGGYTF. The chain uses TRBV24-1 and TRBJ1-2; no firm D call. Trimming left V 9 bases short and J 7 bases short, with 11 bases between. The CDR3 sequence is 11 residues long. Per the germline V gene, CDR1 is KGHDR and CDR2 is SFDVKD.

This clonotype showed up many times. This CDR3 reads CASVYRTAYEQYF. The CDR3 DNA sequence: TGTGCCAGCGTGTATAGGACAGCTTACGAGCAGTACTTC. The rearrangement links TRBV2 to TRBJ2-7, with TRBD1 as a possible D gene (6 bases). Germline-derived CDR1 and CDR2 are SNHLY and FYNNEI. Trimming took 8 bases from V and 4 from J, leaving 15 bases between them. The CDR3 has 13 residues.

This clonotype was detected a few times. The CDR3 DNA sequence: TGTGCCAGCAGTGATCCAACAGGGTACGGCAATCAGCCCCAGCATTTT. It specifies CASSDPTGYGNQPQHF. This chain joins TRBV6-1 and TRBJ1-5; D possibly corresponds to TRBD1 (6 bases). The germline V gene encodes CDR1 MNHNS and CDR2 SASEGT. This CDR3 comprises 16 residues. V was pared by 3 bases and J by 2 bases, with 14 bases between.

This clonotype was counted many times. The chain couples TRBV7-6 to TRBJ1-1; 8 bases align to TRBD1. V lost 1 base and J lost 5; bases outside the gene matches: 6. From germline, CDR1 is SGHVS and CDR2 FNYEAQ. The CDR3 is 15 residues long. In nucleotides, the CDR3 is TGTGCCAGCAGCTTAGGTCAGGGGGCACGAACTGAAGCTTTCTTT. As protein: CASSLGQGARTEAFF.

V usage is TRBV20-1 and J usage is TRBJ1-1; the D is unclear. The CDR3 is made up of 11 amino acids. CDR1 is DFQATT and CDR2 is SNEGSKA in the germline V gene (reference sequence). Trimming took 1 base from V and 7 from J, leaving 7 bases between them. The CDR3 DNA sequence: TGCAGTGCTAGAGTGGTCAATGAAGCTTTCTTT. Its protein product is CSARVVNEAFF.

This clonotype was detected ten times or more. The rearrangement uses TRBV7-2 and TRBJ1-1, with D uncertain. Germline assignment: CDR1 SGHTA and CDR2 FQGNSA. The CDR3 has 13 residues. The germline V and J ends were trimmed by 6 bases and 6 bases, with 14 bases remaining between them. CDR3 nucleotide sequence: TGTGCCAGCAGACCACAGCTTTTCTCTGAAGCTTTCTTT. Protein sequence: CASRPQLFSEAFF.

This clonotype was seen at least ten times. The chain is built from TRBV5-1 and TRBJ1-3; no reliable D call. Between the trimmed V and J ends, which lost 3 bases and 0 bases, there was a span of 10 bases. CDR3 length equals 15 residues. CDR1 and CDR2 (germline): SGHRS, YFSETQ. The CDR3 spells CASSSGPASGNTIYF. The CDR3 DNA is TGCGCCAGCAGCTCAGGTCCGGCCTCTGGAAACACCATATATTTT.

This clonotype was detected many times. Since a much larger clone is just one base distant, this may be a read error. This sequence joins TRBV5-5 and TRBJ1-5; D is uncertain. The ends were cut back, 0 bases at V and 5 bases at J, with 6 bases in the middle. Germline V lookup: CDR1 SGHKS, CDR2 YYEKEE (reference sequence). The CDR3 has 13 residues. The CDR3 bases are TGTGCCAGCAGCTTGGGATTAGATCAGCCCCAGCATTTT. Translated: CASSLGLDQPQHF.

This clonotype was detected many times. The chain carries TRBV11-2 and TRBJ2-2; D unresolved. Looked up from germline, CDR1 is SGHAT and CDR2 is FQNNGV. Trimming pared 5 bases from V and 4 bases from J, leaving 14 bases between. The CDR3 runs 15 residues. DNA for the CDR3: TGTGCCAGCAGCATACGTCCGATGAGCACCGGGGAGCTGTTTTTT. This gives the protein CASSIRPMSTGELFF. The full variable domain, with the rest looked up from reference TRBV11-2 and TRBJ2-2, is EAGVAQSPRYKIIEKRQSVAFWCNPISGHATLYWYQQILGQGPKLLIQFQNNGVVDDSQLPKDRFSAERLKGVDSTLKIQPAKLEDSAVYLCASSIRPMSTGELFFGEGSRLTVL.

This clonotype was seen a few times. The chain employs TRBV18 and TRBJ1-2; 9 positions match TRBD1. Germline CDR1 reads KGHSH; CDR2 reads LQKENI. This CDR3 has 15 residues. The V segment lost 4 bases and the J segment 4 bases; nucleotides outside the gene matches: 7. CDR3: CASSLPPDRGYGYTF. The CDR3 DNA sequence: TGTGCCAGCTCACTCCCACCGGACAGGGGCTATGGCTACACCTTC. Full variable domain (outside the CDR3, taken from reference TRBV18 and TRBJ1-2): NAGVMQNPRHLVRRRGQEARLRCSPMKGHSHVYWYRQLPEEGLKFMVYLQKENIIDESGMPKERFSAEFPKEGPSILRIQQVVRGDSAAYFCASSLPPDRGYGYTFGSGTRLTVV.

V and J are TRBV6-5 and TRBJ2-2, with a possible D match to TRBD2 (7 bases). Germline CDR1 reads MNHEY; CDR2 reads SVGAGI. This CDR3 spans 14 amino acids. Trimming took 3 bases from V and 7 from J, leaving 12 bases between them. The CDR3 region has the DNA TGTGCCAGCAGTTATACGGGGGGCCACGGGGAGCTGTTTTTT. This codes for CASSYTGGHGELFF.

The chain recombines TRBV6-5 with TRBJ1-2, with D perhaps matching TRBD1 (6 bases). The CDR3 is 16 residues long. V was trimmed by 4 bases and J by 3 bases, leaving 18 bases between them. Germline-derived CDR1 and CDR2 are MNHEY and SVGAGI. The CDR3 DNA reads TGTGCCAGCAGTTCCTTCGCTGGGGGGCTTGACTATGGCTACACCTTC. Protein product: CASSSFAGGLDYGYTF.

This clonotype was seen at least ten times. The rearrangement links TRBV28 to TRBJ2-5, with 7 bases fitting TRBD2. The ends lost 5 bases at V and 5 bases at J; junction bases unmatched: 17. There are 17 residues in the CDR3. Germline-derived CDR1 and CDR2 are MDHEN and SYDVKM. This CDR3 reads CASSPLRRASGRETQYF. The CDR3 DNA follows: TGTGCCAGCAGTCCACTCCGGCGGGCTAGCGGCCGGGAGACCCAGTACTTC.

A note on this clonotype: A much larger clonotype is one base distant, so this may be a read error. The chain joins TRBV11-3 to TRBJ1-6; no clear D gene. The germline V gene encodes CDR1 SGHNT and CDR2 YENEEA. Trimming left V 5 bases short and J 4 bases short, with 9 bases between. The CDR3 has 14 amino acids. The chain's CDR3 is CASSPTPYNSPLHF. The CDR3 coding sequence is TGTGCCAGCAGCCCGACACCTTATAATTCACCCCTCCACTTT.

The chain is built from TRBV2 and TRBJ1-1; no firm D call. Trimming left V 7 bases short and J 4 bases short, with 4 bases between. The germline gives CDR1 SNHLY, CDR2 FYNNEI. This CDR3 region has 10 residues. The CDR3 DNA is TGTGCCAGCATTGTCACTGAAGCTTTCTTT. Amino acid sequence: CASIVTEAFF.

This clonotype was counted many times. As DNA, the CDR3 is TGTGCTAGTGGTTTGGAACCCTCCGGACAGGGACCACCGAGCACTGAAGCTTTCTTT. As protein: CASGLEPSGQGPPSTEAFF. The chain has TRBV12-5 and TRBJ1-1; 8 nucleotides align to TRBD1. V dropped 1 base and J dropped 4; count of bases not matched to a gene: 17. This CDR3 region has 19 residues. From germline, CDR1 is LGHNT and CDR2 FRNRAP.

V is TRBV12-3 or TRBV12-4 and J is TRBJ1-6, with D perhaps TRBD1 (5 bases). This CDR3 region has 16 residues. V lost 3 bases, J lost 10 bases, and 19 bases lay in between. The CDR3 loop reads CASSFLPERDHSPLHF. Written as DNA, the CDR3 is TGTGCCAGCAGTTTCCTCCCTGAGCGGGACCACTCACCCCTCCACTTT.

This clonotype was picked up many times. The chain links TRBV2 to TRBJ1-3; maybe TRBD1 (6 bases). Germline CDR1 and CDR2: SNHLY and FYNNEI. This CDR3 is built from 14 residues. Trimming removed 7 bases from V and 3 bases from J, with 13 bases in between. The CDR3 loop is CASTQGLSGNTIYF. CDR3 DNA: TGTGCCAGCACTCAGGGGCTAAGTGGAAACACCATATATTTT.

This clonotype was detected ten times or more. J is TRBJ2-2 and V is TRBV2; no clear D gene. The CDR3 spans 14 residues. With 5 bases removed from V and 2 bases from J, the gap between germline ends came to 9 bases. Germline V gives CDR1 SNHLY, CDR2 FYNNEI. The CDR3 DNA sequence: TGTGCCAGCAGTCTTCCTTCTAACACCGGGGAGCTGTTTTTT. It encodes CASSLPSNTGELFF.

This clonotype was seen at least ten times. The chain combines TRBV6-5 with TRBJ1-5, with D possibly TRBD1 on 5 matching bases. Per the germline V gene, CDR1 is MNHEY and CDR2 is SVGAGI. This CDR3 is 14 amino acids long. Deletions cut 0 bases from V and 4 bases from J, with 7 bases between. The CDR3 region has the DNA TGTGCCAGCAGTTACTCTGGGGCTAATCAGCCCCAGCATTTT. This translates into CASSYSGANQPQHF.

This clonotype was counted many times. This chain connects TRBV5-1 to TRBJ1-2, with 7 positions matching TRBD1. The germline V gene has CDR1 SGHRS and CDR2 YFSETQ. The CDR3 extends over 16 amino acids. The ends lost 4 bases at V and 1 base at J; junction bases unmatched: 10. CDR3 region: CASSHTTGALNYGYTF. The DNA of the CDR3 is TGCGCCAGCAGCCACACAACAGGGGCCCTTAACTATGGCTACACCTTC.